Sequencing of this T cell receptor beta chain was carried out in a study of blood T cell repertoires in COVID-19. The table came from immunoSEQ multiplex PCR; TCRdb's copy has only in-frame clones and leaves some out. This sample has a few hundred thousand clones; around 81% occur once, and the top ten carry about 1.9%. The CDR3 sequence is 16 residues long. Looked up from germline, CDR1 is KGHDR and CDR2 is SFDVKD. V lost 1 base, J lost 6 bases, and 16 bases lay in between. The rearrangement links TRBV24-1 to TRBJ2-3; no reliable D call. This TCR was recovered from a young man who had recovered from COVID-19. The specimen sequenced was peripheral blood. The DNA for the CDR3 is TGTGCCACCAGTGATTTCGACATTTATGGTGTGGATACGCAGTATTTT. Translating gives CATSDFDIYGVDTQYF.